The 7 T cell receptor beta chains presented below share a single source sample, sequenced in a study of OX40 agonist ivuxolimab in advanced cancers. Assay: immunoSEQ multiplex PCR; the TCRdb copy retains only in-frame clones and omits some. The sample contains 57,000 or so clones, around four fifths of which appear only once. This material consisted of CD4+ or CD8+ T cells sorted from blood, taken in a trial of the OX40 agonist ivuxolimab. The receptors were sampled from an adult with an advanced solid tumor such as melanoma, head and neck, liver or kidney cancer.

This clone came up once. The chain recombines TRBV6-5 with TRBJ1-3; D may be TRBD1 (5 bases). Trimming took off 2 bases at V and 0 bases at J, with 8 bases between the two ends. The germline gives CDR1 MNHEY, CDR2 SVGAGI. The CDR3 spans 15 residues. This CDR3 is CASSYGAVSGNTIYF. The DNA of the CDR3 is TGTGCCAGCAGTTACGGGGCGGTCTCTGGAAACACCATATATTTT.

The chain carries TRBV25-1 and TRBJ2-5; no clear D gene. V lost 2 bases and J 4 bases, leaving 17 bases between the germline ends. Germline loops: CDR1 MGHDK, CDR2 SYGVNS. This CDR3 contains 16 residues. In DNA, the CDR3 is TGTGCCAGCAGTGAAGTCAGGATACCTCAATTAGAGACCCAGTACTTC. Translated: CASSEVRIPQLETQYF.

The gene calls are TRBV19 and TRBJ2-7; 8 positions match TRBD1. V shed 7 bases and J 3 bases; nucleotides not matched to a gene: 5. The CDR3 is made up of 13 amino acids. Looked up from germline, CDR1 is LNHDA and CDR2 is SQIVND (reference sequence). The CDR3 bases are TGTGCCAGTAAAGGAGGACAGGGCTACGAGCAGTACTTC. Its translation is CASKGGQGYEQYF.

The chain employs TRBV28 and TRBJ2-7; 9 bases match TRBD1. J lost 3 bases, V lost 6 bases, and 6 bases had no gene match. The CDR3 has 14 residues. The V gene's germline CDR1 is MDHEN and CDR2 SYDVKM. CDR3 residues: CASSPGQGFYEQYF. The CDR3 bases are TGTGCCAGCAGCCCGGGACAGGGTTTCTACGAGCAGTACTTC.

The gene calls are TRBV5-4 and TRBJ2-2; TRBD2 aligns across 7 bases. Trimming took 0 bases from V and 4 from J; bases not matched to a gene: 12. The CDR3 extends over 18 amino acids. Germline V gives CDR1 SGHNT, CDR2 YYREEE (reference sequence). CDR3 bases: TGTGCCAGCAGCTTGGTCCCGGGGGTAGCGGGTCCCACCGGGGAGCTGTTTTTT. This sequence encodes CASSLVPGVAGPTGELFF.

The V and J genes are TRBV30 and TRBJ2-1, with 8 bases lining up with TRBD1. With V trimmed by 4 bases and J by 0 bases, 2 bases remained unmatched. This CDR3 has 14 amino acids. Germline V lookup: CDR1 GTSNPN, CDR2 SVGIG (reference sequence). CDR3 nucleotides: TGTGCCTGGAACAGGGGGAGCTCCTACAATGAGCAGTTCTTC. The encoded protein is CAWNRGSSYNEQFF.

The genes are TRBV7-9 and TRBJ2-3; no clear D gene. Germline CDR1 SEHNR, CDR2 FQNEAQ (reference sequence). V was clipped by 5 bases and J by 7 bases, with 7 bases between them. This CDR3 has 11 amino acids. CDR3 sequence (DNA): TGTGCCAGCAGCCCCCAAAATACGCAGTATTTT. This encodes CASSPQNTQYF.